This TCR beta chain was profiled in a study of T cells in Graves' hyperthyroidism and ophthalmopathy. The study, taken as a whole, reports: Ophthalmopathy was identified by the model a median about six months ahead of onset. Among clonotypes expanded in thyroid above 0.001, most were also found in blood.

TCR beta CDR3 regions were amplified from RNA transcripts. First-round RT-PCR targeting the TCR CDR3 was performed with the HTBI primer set. TCRdb re-called the multiplex PCR reads with MiXCR, one entry per CDR3 protein. The table has almost 600,000 distinct CDR3 sequences, 40% to 55% seen once. The table lists this clonotype with many counts. What it recognizes is unknown. Aged 18 to 65, the patients had hyperthyroidism that was newly diagnosed and had lasted under 2 months. Patients were excluded because of uncontrolled infection, other autoimmune disease, pregnancy or lactation. Trimming stripped 1 base from V and 6 bases from J, with 18 bases between. CDR3 length: 16 residues. CDR1 and CDR2 (germline): MGHRA, YSYEKL.

The sequencing input was peripheral blood or thyroid tissue (not recorded which). The V and J genes are TRBV4-1 and TRBJ1-2; TRBD1 might be the D (6 bases). This clonotype was obtained from a woman aged 18-29 years with Graves' hyperthyroidism. In nucleotides, the CDR3 is TGCGCCAGCAGCCAAGGGGGAGGCGCGGCAGGGGATGGCTACACCTTC. Translation: CASSQGGGAAGDGYTF.